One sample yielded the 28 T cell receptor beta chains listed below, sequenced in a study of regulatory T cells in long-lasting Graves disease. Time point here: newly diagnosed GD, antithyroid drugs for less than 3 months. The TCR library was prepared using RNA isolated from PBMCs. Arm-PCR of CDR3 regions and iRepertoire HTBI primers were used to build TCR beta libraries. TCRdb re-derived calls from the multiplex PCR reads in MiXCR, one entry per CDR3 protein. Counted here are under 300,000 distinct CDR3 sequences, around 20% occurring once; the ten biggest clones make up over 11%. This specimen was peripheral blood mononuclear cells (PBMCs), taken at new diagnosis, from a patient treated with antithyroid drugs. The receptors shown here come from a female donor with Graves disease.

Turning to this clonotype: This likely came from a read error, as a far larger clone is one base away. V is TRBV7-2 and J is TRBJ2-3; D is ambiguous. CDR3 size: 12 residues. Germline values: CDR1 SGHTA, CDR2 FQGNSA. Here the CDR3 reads CASSLITDTKYF. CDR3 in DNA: TGTGCCAGCAGCTTAATTACAGATACGAAGTATTTT.

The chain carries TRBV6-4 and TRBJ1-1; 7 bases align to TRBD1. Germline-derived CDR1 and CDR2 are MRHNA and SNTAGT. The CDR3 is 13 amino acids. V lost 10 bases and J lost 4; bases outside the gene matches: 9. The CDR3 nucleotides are TGTGCCACCACCATGCAGGGGGTCACTGAAGCTTTCTTT. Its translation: CATTMQGVTEAFF.

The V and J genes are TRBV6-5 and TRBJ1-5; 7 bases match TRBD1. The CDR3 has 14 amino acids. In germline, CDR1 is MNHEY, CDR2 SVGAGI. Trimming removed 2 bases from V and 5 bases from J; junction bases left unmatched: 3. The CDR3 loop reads CASSYRDRYQPQHF. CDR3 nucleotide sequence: TGTGCCAGCAGTTACAGGGACAGATATCAGCCCCAGCATTTT.

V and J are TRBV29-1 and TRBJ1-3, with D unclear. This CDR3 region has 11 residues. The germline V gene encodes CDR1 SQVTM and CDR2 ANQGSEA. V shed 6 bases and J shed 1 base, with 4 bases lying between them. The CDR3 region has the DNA TGCAGCGTCCGATCTGGAAACACCATATATTTT. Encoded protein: CSVRSGNTIYF. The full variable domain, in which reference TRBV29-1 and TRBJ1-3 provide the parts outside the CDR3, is SAVISQKPSRDICQRGTSLTIQCQVDSQVTMMFWYRQQPGQSLTLIATANQGSEATYESGFVIDKFPISRPNLTFSTLTVSNMSPEDSSIYLCSVRSGNTIYFGEGSWLTVV.

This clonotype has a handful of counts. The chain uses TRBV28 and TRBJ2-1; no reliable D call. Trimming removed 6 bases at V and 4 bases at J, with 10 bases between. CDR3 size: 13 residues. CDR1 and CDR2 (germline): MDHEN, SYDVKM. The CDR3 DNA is TGTGCCAGCAGGGGTCAGCTTTACAATGAGCAGTTCTTC. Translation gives CASRGQLYNEQFF.

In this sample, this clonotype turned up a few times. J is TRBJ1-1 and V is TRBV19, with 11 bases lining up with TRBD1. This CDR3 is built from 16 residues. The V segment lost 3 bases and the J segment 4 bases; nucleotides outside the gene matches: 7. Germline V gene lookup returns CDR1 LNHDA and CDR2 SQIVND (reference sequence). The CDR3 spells CASSIRTGGSGTEAFF. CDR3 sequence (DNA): TGTGCCAGTAGTATTAGGACAGGGGGCTCTGGCACTGAAGCTTTCTTT. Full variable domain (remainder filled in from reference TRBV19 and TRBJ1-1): DGGITQSPKYLFRKEGQNVTLSCEQNLNHDAMYWYRQDPGQGLRLIYYSQIVNDFQKGDIAEGYSVSREKKESFPLTVTSAQKNPTAFYLCASSIRTGGSGTEAFFGQGTRLTVV.

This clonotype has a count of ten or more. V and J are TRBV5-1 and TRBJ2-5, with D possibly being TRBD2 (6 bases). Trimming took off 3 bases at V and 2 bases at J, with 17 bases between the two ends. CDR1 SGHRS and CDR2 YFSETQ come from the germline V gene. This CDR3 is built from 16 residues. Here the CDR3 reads CASSSPPGAIQETQYF. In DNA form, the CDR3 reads TGCGCCAGCAGCTCTCCGCCGGGAGCTATACAAGAGACCCAGTACTTC.

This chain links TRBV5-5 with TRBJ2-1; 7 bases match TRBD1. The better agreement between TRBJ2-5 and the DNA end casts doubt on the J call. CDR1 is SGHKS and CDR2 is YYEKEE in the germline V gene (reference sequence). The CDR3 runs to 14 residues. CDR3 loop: CASSNQGGGETQYF. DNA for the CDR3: TGTGCCAGCAGCAACCAAGGGGGCGGGGAGACCCAGTACTTC.

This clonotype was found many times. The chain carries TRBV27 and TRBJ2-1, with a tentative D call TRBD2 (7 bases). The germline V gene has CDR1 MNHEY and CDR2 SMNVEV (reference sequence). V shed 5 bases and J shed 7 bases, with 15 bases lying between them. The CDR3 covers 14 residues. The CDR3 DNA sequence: TGTGCCAGCAGTAGGTGGGGGGGCCGGAATGAGCAGTTCTTC. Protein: CASSRWGGRNEQFF.

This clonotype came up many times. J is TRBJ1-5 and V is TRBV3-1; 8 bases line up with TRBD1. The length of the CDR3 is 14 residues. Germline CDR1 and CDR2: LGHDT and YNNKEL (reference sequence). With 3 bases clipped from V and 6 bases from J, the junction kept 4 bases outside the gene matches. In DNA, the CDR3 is TGTGCCAGCAGCCAGCACGACAGGGGTCAGCCCCAGCATTTT. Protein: CASSQHDRGQPQHF.

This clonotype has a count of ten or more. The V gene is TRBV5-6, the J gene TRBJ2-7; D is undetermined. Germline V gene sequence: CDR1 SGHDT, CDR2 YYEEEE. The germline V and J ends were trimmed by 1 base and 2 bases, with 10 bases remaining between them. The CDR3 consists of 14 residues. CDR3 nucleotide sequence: TGTGCCAGCAGCTTGTTGGAGCTCACCTACGAGCAGTACTTC. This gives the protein CASSLLELTYEQYF.

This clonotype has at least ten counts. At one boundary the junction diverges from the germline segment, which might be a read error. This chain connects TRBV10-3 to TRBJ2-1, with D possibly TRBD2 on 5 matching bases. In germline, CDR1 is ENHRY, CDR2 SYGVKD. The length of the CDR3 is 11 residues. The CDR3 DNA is TGTGCCATCGGTCTCGGAGGTCCAAACATCTTC. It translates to CAIGLGGPNIF.

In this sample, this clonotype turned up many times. The CDR3 DNA follows: TGCAGTGCGGAAAAGCAGGGTCCGTCCTACGAGCAGTACTTC. It is translated as CSAEKQGPSYEQYF. The V gene is TRBV20-1, the J gene TRBJ2-7, with D maybe TRBD1 (5 bases). The CDR3 loop spans 14 amino acids. The germline V gene encodes CDR1 DFQATT and CDR2 SNEGSKA (reference sequence). The V gene lost 6 bases and the J gene lost 1 base, with 16 bases spanning the gap.

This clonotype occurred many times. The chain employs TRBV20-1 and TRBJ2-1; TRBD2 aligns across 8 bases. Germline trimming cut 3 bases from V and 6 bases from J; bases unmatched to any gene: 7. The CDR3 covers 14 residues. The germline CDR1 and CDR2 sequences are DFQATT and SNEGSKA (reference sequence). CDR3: CSASLTSAANEQFF. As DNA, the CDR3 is TGCAGTGCTAGTTTGACTAGCGCTGCCAATGAGCAGTTCTTC.

CDR3 residues: CASSYSSGNRYGYTF. CDR3 DNA sequence: TGTGCCAGCAGTTACTCGTCAGGGAACAGATATGGCTACACCTTC. The V gene is TRBV6-2 or TRBV6-3, the J gene TRBJ1-2, with a possible D match to TRBD1 (5 bases). V was cut by 0 bases and J by 5 bases, with 13 bases left in between. There are 15 residues in the CDR3. CDR1 and CDR2 (germline): MNHEY, SVGEGT.

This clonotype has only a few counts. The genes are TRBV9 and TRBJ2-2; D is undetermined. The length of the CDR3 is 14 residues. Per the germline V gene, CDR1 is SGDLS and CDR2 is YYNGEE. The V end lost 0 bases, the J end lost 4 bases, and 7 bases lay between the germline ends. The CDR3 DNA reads TGTGCCAGCAGCGTAGACCGGATCACCGGGGAGCTGTTTTTT. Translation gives CASSVDRITGELFF.

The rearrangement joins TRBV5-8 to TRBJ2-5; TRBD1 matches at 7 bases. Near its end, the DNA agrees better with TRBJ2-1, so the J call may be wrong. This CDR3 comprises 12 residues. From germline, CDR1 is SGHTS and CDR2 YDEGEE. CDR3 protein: CASSPRDSSQFF. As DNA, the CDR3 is TGTGCCAGCAGCCCCAGGGACAGCAGCCAGTTCTTC.

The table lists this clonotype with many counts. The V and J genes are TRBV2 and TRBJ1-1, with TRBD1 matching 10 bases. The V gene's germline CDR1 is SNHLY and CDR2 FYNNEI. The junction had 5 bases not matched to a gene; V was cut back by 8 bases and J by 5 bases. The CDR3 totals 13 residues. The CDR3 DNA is TGTGCCAGCGGGGACAGGGGTTTTACTGAAGCTTTCTTT. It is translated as CASGDRGFTEAFF.

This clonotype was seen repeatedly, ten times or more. The CDR3 reads CSVEPIGAQETQYF. For the CDR3, the DNA is TGCAGCGTTGAACCAATCGGTGCTCAGGAGACCCAGTACTTC. The genes are TRBV29-1 and TRBJ2-5; no definite D call. Germline V CDR1 and CDR2: SQVTM, ANQGSEA. The CDR3 runs to 14 residues. The V and J ends lost 2 bases and 5 bases respectively, with 15 bases between them.

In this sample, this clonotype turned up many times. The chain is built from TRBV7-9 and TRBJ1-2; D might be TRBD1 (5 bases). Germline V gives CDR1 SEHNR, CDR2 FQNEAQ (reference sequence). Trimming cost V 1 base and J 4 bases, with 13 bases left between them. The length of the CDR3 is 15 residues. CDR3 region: CASSLESREVYGYTF. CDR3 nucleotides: TGTGCCAGCAGCTTAGAATCCAGGGAAGTCTATGGCTACACCTTC.

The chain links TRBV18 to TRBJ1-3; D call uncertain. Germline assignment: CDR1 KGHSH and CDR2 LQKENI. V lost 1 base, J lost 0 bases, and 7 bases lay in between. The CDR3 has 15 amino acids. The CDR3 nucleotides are TGTGCCAGCTCACCACTATCCAGCTCTGGAAACACCATATATTTT. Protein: CASSPLSSSGNTIYF.

CDR3 DNA sequence: TGTGCCAGCAGTGGGCTCAGCACAGATACGCAGTATTTT. As protein: CASSGLSTDTQYF. The chain is built from TRBV7-9 and TRBJ2-3; D gene ambiguous. The V and J ends lost 6 bases and 0 bases respectively, with 7 bases between them. This CDR3 is 13 amino acids long. Looked up from germline, CDR1 is SEHNR and CDR2 is FQNEAQ (reference sequence).

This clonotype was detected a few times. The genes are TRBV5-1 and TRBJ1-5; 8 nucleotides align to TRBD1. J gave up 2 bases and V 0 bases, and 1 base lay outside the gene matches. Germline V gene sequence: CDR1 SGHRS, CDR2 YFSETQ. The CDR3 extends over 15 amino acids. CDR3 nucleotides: TGCGCCAGCAGCTTGGAACAGGGGGGCAATCAGCCCCAGCATTTT. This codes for CASSLEQGGNQPQHF.

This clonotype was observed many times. The CDR3 coding sequence is TGTGCCAGCAGCCACAGGGGGGACGGCTATGGCTACACCTTC. The encoded protein is CASSHRGDGYGYTF. The gene calls are TRBV7-9 and TRBJ1-2; 8 bases map to TRBD1. This CDR3 is built from 14 residues. The J segment lost 4 bases and the V segment lost 5 bases, leaving 6 bases of the junction unmatched. CDR1 and CDR2 (germline): SEHNR, FQNEAQ (reference sequence).

The CDR3 loop is CASSLGGAIAGGLDEQFF. In nucleotides, the CDR3 is TGTGCCAGCAGTTTGGGCGGGGCTATAGCGGGGGGGCTTGATGAGCAGTTCTTC. The V call is TRBV28, the J call TRBJ2-1, with TRBD2 matching 11 bases. This CDR3 comprises 18 residues. Trimming took 3 bases from V and 8 from J; bases not matched to a gene: 15. Germline lookup yields CDR1 MDHEN and CDR2 SYDVKM.

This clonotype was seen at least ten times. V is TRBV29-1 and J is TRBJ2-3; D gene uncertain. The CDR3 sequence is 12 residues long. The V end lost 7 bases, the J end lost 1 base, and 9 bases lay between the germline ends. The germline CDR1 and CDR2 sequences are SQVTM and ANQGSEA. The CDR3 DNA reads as TGCAGCGCCTCCGACGGCACAGATACGCAGTATTTT. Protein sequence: CSASDGTDTQYF.

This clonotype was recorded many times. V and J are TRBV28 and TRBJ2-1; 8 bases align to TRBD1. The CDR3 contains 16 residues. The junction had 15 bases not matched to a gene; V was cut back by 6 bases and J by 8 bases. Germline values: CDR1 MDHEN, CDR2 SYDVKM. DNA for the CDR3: TGTGCCAGCAGCACAGGGATGGGACAGGTTTTCGATGAGCAGTTCTTC. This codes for CASSTGMGQVFDEQFF.

CDR3 residues: CASSEAGIGGPLHF. The CDR3 DNA reads as TGTGCCAGCAGTGAAGCGGGGATAGGAGGACCCCTCCACTTT. The chain employs TRBV2 and TRBJ1-6; no clear D gene. V lost 0 bases and J 12 bases, leaving 12 bases between the germline ends. Germline CDR1 and CDR2: SNHLY and FYNNEI. This CDR3 is built from 14 residues. Variable domain in full (rest from reference TRBV2 and TRBJ1-6): EPEVTQTPSHQVTQMGQEVILRCVPISNHLYFYWYRQILGQKVEFLVSFYNNEISEKSEIFDDQFSVERPDGSNFTLKIRSTKLEDSAMYFCASSEAGIGGPLHFGNGTRLTVT.